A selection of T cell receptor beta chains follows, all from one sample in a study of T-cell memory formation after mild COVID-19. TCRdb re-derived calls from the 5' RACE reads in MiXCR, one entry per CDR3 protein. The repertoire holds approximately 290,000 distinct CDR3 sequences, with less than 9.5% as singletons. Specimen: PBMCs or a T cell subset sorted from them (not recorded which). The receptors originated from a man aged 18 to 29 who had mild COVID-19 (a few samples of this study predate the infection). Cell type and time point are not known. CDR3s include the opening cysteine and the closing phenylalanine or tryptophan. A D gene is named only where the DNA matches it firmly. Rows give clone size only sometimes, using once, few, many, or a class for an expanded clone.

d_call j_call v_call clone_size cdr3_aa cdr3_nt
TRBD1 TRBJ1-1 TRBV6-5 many CASSYSTGVDEAFF TGTGCCAGCAGTTACTCGACAGGGGTCGATGAAGCTTTCTTT
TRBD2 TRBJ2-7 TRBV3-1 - CASRLAGTSYEQYF TGTGCCAGCAGGCTAGCGGGGACGTCCTACGAGCAGTACTTC
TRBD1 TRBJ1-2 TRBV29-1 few CSVDQGALSNYGYTF TGCAGCGTTGACCAGGGGGCATTATCAAACTATGGCTACACCTTC
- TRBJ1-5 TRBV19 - CASSILRGGVQPQHF TGTGCCAGTAGTATCCTCCGTGGTGGGGTACAGCCCCAGCATTTT
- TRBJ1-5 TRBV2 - CASSPTLGLNQPQHF TGTGCCAGCAGTCCTACTCTGGGTCTCAATCAGCCCCAGCATTTT
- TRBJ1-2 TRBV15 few CATSSQGRESGYTF TGTGCCACCAGTTCGCAGGGCAGAGAAAGTGGCTACACCTTC
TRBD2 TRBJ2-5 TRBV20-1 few CSASGTSGETQYF TGCAGTGCTAGCGGGACTAGCGGAGAGACCCAGTACTTC
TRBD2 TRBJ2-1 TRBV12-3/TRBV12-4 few CASSLVGGASNEQFF TGTGCCAGCAGTTTGGTCGGGGGGGCCAGCAATGAGCAGTTCTTC
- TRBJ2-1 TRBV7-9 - CASSLGTSPKGYDEQFF TGTGCCAGCAGCCTTGGGACCTCGCCAAAAGGGTATGATGAGCAGTTCTTC
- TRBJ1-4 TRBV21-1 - CASGNEKLFF TGTGCCAGCGGTAATGAAAAACTGTTTTTT
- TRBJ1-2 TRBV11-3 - CARIHPTGIAYGYTF TGTGCCAGAATACATCCAACAGGGATAGCATATGGCTACACCTTC
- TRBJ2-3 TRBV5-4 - CASSLADNVDTQYF TGTGCCAGCAGCTTGGCCGACAACGTGGATACGCAGTATTTT
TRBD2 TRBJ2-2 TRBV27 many CASSLYPSGGRNTGELFF TGTGCCAGCAGTTTATATCCTAGCGGGGGAAGGAACACCGGGGAGCTGTTTTTT
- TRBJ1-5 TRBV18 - CASSPGGTSNQPQHF TGTGCCAGCTCACCGGGCGGAACTAGCAATCAGCCCCAGCATTTT
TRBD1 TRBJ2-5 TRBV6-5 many CANPRGSQETQYF TGTGCCAACCCCAGGGGGAGTCAAGAGACCCAGTACTTC
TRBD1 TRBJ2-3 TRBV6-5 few CASSYRDRTDTQYF TGTGCCAGCAGTTACCGGGACAGGACAGATACGCAGTATTTT
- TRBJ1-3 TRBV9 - CASSAQGNGNTIYF TGTGCCAGCAGCGCTCAGGGGAATGGAAACACCATATATTTT
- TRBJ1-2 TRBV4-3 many CASSQGTANYGYTF TGCGCCAGCAGCCAAGGCACGGCTAACTATGGCTACACCTTC
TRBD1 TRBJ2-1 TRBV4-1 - CASSQSSPGTGGLDNEQFF TGCGCCAGCAGCCAATCCTCCCCTGGGACAGGGGGTCTTGACAATGAGCAGTTCTTC
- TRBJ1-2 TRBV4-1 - CASSLGGGLKYGYTF TGCGCCAGCAGCCTCGGGGGCGGGCTGAAGTATGGCTACACCTTC
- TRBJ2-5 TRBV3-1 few CASSLSGGTSTSGQYF -
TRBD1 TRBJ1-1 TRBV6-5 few CASSYLISGGTEAFF TGTGCCAGCAGTTACTTGATATCAGGGGGCACTGAAGCTTTCTTT
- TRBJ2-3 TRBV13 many CASSSQGQLGTDTQYF TGTGCCAGCAGCTCCCAAGGACAGCTGGGCACAGATACGCAGTATTTT
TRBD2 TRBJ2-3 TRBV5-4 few CASTDAERGDADTQYF TGTGCCAGCACCGACGCCGAGCGGGGGGATGCAGATACGCAGTATTTT
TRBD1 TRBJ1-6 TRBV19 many CASGQGGNSPLHF TGTGCCAGCGGACAGGGCGGGAATTCACCCCTCCACTTT
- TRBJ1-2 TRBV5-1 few CASSFGSRESNYGYTF TGCGCCAGCAGCTTCGGTTCAAGGGAATCTAACTATGGCTACACCTTC
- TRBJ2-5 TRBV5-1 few CASSQGVGGKETQYF TGCGCCAGCAGCCAGGGGGTCGGGGGTAAAGAGACCCAGTACTTC
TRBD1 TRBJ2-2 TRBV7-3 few CASSLTPPGTGSTGELFF TGTGCCAGCAGCTTAACCCCCCCCGGGACAGGGAGCACCGGGGAGCTGTTTTTT
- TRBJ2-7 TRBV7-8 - CASSLGAGGVSSYEQYF TGTGCCAGCAGCTTAGGCGCAGGGGGGGTAAGCTCCTACGAGCAGTACTTC
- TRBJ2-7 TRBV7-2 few CASSISGYEQYF TGTGCCAGCAGCATCTCGGGCTACGAGCAGTACTTC
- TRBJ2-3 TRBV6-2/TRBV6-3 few CASSYSKGIDTQYF TGTGCCAGCAGTTACTCGAAGGGGATAGATACGCAGTATTTT
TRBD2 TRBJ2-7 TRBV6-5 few CASSKLAGDNEQYF TGTGCCAGCAGTAAACTAGCGGGGGACAACGAGCAGTACTTC
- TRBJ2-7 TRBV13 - CASSSLTGYNEQYF TGTGCCAGCAGCTCCCTGACAGGTTACAACGAGCAGTACTTC
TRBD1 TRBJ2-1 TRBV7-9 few CASRSTGDNEQFF TGTGCCAGCAGGTCAACAGGGGACAATGAGCAGTTCTTC
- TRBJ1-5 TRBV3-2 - CASSYPRAPDPQHF TGTGCCAGCAGCTACCCTCGCGCCCCGGATCCCCAGCATTTT
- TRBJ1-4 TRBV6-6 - CASRHREGDEKLFF TGTGCCAGCAGACACAGGGAAGGCGATGAAAAACTGTTTTTT
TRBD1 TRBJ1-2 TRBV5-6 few CASSLGNYRGPGYTF TGTGCCAGCAGCTTGGGAAACTACAGGGGGCCCGGCTACACCTTC
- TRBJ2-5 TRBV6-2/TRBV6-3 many CASHRDTQETQYF TGTGCTTCACATCGGGACACCCAAGAGACCCAGTACTTC
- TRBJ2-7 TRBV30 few CAWSVRDEQYF TGTGCCTGGAGTGTACGAGACGAGCAGTACTTC
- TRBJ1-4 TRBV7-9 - CASSPLQKLFF TGTGCCAGCAGCCCCCTTCAAAAACTGTTTTTT
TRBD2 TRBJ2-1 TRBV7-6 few CASSLEASGDYNEQFF TGTGCCAGCAGCTTAGAGGCTAGCGGGGACTACAATGAGCAGTTCTTC
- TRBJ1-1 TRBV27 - CASRGRYTEAFF TGTGCCAGCAGGGGGCGGTACACTGAAGCTTTCTTT
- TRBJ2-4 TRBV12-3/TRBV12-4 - CASSYLVGVNIQYF TGTGCCAGCAGCTACCTGGTGGGGGTAAACATTCAGTACTTC
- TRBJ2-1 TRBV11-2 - CASSRGVARGYNEQFF TGTGCCAGCAGCCGTGGGGTCGCCCGTGGATACAATGAGCAGTTCTTC
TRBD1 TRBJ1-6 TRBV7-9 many CASSRDRVEFSPLHF TGTGCCAGCAGCCGCGACAGGGTGGAGTTTTCACCCCTCCACTTT
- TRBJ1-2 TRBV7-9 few CASSAATGYTF TGTGCCAGCAGCGCCGCCACTGGCTACACCTTC
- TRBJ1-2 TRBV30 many CAWSVQASYGYTF TGTGCCTGGAGTGTACAAGCCTCCTATGGCTACACCTTC
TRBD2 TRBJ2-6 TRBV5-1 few CASSPRLAGTGANVLTF TGCGCCAGCAGCCCCCGACTAGCGGGGACTGGGGCCAACGTCCTGACTTTC
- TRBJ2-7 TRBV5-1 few CASSWDGSNSYEQYF TGCGCCAGCAGCTGGGACGGATCCAATTCCTACGAGCAGTACTTC
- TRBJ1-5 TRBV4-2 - CASSQFAGGNQPQHF TGTGCCAGCAGCCAATTCGCAGGGGGCAATCAGCCCCAGCATTTT
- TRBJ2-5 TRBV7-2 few CASSPWSDQETQYF TGTGCCAGCAGCCCGTGGTCGGACCAAGAGACCCAGTACTTC